This entry describes one TCR beta chain. The source of the sample is a study of control samples from healthy donors and cancer patients. The repertoire was sequenced with immunoSEQ multiplex PCR; TCRdb's copy has only in-frame clones and lacks some. The table lists around 64,000 clones, roughly 87% of them singletons. This CDR3 contains 15 residues. The germline CDR1 and CDR2 sequences are SNHLY and FYNNEI. V shed 6 bases and J shed 4 bases, with 16 bases lying between them. The V gene is TRBV2, the J gene TRBJ1-5, with D maybe TRBD1 (5 bases). The sequencing sample was made of PBMCs. The source is a man aged 55 to 70 with colorectal cancer. DNA of the CDR3: TGTGCCAGCAGGGGAAGGGGACGGGGAAATCAGCCCCAGCATTTT. This encodes CASRGRGRGNQPQHF.